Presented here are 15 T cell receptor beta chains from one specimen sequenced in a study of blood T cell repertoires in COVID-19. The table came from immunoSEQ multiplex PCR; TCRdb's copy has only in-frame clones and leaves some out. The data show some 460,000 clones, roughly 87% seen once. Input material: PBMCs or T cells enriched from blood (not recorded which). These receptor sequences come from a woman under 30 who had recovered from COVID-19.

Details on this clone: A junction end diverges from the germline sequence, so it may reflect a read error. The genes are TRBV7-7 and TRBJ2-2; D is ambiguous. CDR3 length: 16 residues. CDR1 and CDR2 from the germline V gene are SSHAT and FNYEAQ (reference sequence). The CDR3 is CASSLGTGANTGELFF. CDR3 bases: TGTGCTAGCAGCTTAGGTACCGGAGCGAACACCGGGGAGCTGTTTTTT.

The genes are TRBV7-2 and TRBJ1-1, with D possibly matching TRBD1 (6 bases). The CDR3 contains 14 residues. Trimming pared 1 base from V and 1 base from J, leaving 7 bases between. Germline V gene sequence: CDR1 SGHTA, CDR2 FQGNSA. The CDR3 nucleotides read TGTGCCAGCAGCTTAGGACAGGAGAACACTGAAGCTTTCTTT. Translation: CASSLGQENTEAFF.

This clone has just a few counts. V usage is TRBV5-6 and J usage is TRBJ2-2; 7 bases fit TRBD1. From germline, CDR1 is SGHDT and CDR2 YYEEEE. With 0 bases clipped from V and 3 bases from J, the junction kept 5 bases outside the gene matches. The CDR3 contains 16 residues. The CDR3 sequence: CASSLVTGVDTGELFF. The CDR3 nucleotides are TGTGCCAGCAGCTTGGTCACAGGGGTGGACACCGGGGAGCTGTTTTTT.

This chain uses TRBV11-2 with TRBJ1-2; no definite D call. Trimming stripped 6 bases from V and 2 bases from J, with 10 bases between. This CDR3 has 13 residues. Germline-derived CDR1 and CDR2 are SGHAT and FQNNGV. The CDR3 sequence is CASSPDINYGYTF. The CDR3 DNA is TGTGCCAGCAGTCCCGACATAAACTATGGCTACACCTTC.

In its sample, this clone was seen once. The chain's CDR3 is CASSPGTTSGYEQFF. In nucleotides, the CDR3 is TGTGCCAGCAGCCCCGGGACTACTAGCGGTTATGAGCAGTTCTTC. The chain uses TRBV7-9 and TRBJ2-1; 8 bases are a match to TRBD2. From germline, CDR1 is SEHNR and CDR2 FQNEAQ (reference sequence). V was clipped by 5 bases and J by 8 bases; unmatched bases: 11. The CDR3 is made up of 15 amino acids. The whole variable domain, remainder taken from reference TRBV7-9 and TRBJ2-1, is DTGVSQNPRHKITKRGQNVTFRCDPISEHNRLYWYRQTLGQGPEFLTYFQNEAQLEKSRLLSDRFSAERPKGSFSTLEIQRTEQGDSAMYLCASSPGTTSGYEQFFGPGTRLTVL.

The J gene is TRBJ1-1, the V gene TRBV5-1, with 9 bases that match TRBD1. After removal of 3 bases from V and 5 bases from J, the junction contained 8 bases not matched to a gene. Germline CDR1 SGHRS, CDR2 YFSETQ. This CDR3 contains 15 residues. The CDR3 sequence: CASSSQGAPGTEAFF. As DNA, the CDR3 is TGCGCCAGCAGCTCACAGGGGGCCCCGGGGACTGAAGCTTTCTTT.

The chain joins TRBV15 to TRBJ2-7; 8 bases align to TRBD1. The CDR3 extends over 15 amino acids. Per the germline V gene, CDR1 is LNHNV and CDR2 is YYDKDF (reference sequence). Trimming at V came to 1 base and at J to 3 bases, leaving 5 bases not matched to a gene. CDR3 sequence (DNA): TGTGCCACCAGCAGAGGGGGGACAGGTTTCTACGAGCAGTACTTC. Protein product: CATSRGGTGFYEQYF.

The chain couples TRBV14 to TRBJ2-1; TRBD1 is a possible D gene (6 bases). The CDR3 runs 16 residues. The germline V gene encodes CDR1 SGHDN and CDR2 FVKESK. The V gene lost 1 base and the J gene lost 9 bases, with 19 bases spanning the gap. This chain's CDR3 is CASSQGIRQGRTEQFF. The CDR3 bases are TGTGCCAGCAGCCAAGGCATAAGGCAGGGGAGAACTGAGCAGTTCTTC.

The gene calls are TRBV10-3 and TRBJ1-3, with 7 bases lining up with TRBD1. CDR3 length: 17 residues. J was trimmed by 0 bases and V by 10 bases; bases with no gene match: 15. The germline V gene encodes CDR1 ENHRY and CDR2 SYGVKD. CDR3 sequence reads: CATKTGSQFYSGNTIYF. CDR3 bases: TGTGCCACCAAGACAGGGAGCCAATTTTACTCTGGAAACACCATATATTTT.

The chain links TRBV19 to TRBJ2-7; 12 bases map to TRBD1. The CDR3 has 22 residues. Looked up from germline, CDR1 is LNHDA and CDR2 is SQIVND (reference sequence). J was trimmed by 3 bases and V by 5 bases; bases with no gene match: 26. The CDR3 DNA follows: TGTGCCAGTAGTCACAAGAGGGGCACTACCGGGACAGGGGGCGGAATGGGCTACGAGCAGTACTTC. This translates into CASSHKRGTTGTGGGMGYEQYF.

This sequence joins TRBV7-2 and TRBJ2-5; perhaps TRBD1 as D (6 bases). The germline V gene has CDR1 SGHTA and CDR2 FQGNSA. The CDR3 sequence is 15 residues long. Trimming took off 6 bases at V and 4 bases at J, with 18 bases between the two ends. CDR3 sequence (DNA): TGTGCCAGCAGTGCGCAGGGGAAGTCTAGAGAGACCCAGTACTTC. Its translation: CASSAQGKSRETQYF.

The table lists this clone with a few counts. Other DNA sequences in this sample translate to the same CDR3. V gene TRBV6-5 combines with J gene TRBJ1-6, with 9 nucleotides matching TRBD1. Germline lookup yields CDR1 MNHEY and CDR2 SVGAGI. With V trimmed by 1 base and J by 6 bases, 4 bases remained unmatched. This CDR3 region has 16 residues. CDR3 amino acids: CASSYLGQGGNSPLHF. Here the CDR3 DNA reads TGTGCCAGCAGTTACTTGGGACAGGGTGGTAATTCACCCCTCCACTTT.

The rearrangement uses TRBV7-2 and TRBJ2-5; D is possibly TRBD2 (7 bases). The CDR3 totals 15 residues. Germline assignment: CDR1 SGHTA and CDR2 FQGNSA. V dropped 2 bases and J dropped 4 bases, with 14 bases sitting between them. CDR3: CASSLMGGAGETQYF. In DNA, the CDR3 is TGTGCCAGCAGCTTAATGGGGGGGGCCGGAGAGACCCAGTACTTC. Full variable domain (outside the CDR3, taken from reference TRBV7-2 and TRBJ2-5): GAGVSQSPSNKVTEKGKDVELRCDPISGHTALYWYRQSLGQGLEFLIYFQGNSAPDKSGLPSDRFSAERTGGSVSTLTIQRTQQEDSAVYLCASSLMGGAGETQYFGPGTRLLVL.

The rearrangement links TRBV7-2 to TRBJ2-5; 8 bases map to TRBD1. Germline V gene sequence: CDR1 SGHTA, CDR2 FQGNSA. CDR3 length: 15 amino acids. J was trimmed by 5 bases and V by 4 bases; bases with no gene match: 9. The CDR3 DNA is TGTGCCAGCAGCTCCGCCGGGACAGGATGGGAGACCCAGTACTTC. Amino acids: CASSSAGTGWETQYF.

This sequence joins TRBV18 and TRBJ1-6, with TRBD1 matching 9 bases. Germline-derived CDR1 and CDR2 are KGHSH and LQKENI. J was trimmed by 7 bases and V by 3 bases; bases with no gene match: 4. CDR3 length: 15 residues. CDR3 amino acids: CASSPQQGANSPLHF. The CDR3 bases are TGTGCCAGCTCACCTCAACAGGGGGCGAATTCACCCCTCCACTTT. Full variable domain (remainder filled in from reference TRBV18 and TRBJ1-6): NAGVMQNPRHLVRRRGQEARLRCSPMKGHSHVYWYRQLPEEGLKFMVYLQKENIIDESGMPKERFSAEFPKEGPSILRIQQVVRGDSAAYFCASSPQQGANSPLHFGNGTRLTVT.